The clone carrying this T cell receptor (beta chain) appeared once. What it binds is not known. Then a second PCR, running about 6 to 12 cycles, was carried out with a sample-barcoded 5' primer and a J-beta primer mix. Each cDNA molecule carried a tag from a template-switch adaptor that contained 12 random nucleotides. Using its own MiXCR run on the 5' RACE reads, TCRdb lists one record per CDR3 protein. There are hundreds of thousands of distinct CDR3 sequences in the sample; under 45% occur only once, and 15% to 25% lies in the top ten. The sample belongs to a study of blood T cells in healthy people across ages. V lost 0 bases, J lost 1 base, and 6 bases lay in between. The CDR3 has 13 residues. CDR1 is GTSNPN and CDR2 is SVGIG in the germline V gene (reference sequence). Sample donors were healthy Caucasian individuals that came from Russia, aged 6 to 90. Samples had at least 6 million PBMCs isolated from them.

General observations from the study: Among T cells, TCR beta diversity per million cells dropped roughly linearly as age rose.

Sequenced input: blood. The V and J genes are TRBV30 and TRBJ1-1; a possible D gene is TRBD1 (5 bases). The receptor comes from a man aged 55 to 69 in good health. The CDR3 loop is CAWSVRGNTEAFF. The CDR3 DNA reads TGTGCCTGGAGTGTAAGGGGGAACACTGAAGCTTTCTTT.